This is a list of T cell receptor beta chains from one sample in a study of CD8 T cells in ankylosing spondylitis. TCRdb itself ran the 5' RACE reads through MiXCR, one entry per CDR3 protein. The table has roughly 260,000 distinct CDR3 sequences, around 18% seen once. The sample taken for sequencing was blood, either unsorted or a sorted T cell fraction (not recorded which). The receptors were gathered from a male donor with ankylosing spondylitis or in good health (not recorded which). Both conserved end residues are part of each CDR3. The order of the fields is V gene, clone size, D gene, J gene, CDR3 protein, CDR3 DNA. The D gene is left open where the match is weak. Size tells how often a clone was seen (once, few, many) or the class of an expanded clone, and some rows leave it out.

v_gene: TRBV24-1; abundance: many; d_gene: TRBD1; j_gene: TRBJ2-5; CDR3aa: CATSDPGGRETQYF; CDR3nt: TGTGCCACCAGTGACCCAGGGGGAAGAGAGACCCAGTACTTC
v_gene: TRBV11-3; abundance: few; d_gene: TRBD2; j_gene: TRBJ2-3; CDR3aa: CASSLGNGGATDTQYF; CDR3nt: TGTGCCAGCAGCTTAGGAAACGGGGGGGCCACAGATACGCAGTATTTT
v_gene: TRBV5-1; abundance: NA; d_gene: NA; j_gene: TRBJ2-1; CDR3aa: CASSSSLSPEQFF; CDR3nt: TGCGCCAGCAGCTCGTCCCTCTCCCCTGAGCAGTTCTTC
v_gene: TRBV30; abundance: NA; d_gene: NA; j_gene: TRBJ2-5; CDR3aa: CAWSPRARIQETQYF; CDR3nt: TGTGCCTGGAGTCCCCGGGCCCGGATACAAGAGACCCAGTACTTC
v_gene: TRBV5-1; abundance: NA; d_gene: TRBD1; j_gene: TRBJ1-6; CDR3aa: CASSEGQGATLSSPLHF; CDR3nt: TGCGCCAGCAGCGAGGGACAGGGGGCCACGTTGAGTTCACCCCTCCACTTT
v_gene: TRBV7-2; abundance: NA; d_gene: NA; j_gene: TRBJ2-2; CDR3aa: CASSLIWQLNTGELFF; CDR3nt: TGTGCCAGCAGCTTAATATGGCAGCTGAACACCGGGGAGCTGTTTTTT
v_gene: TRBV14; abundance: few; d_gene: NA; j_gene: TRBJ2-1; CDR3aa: CASSLGGESYNEQFF; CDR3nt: TGTGCCAGCAGCCTTGGCGGGGAGTCCTACAATGAGCAGTTCTTC
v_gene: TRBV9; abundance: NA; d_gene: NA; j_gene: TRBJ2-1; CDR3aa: CASSVDPSLPDEQFF; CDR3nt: TGTGCCAGCAGCGTAGATCCCTCTCTCCCGGATGAGCAGTTCTTC
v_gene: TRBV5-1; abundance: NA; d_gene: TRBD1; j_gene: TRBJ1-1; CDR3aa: CASSYQGETEAFF; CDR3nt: TGCGCCAGCAGCTATCAGGGGGAAACTGAAGCTTTCTTT
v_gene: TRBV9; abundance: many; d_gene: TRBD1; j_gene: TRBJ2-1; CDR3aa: CASSVVGTGNEQFF; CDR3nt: TGTGCCAGCAGCGTAGTTGGGACAGGGAATGAGCAGTTCTTC
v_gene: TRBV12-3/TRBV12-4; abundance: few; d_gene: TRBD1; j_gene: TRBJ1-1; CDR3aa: CASSLLTGALSEAFF; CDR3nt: TGTGCCAGCAGTCTATTGACAGGGGCTTTAAGTGAAGCTTTCTTT
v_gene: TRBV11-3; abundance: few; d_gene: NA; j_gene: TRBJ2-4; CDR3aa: CASSRTGQPIAKNIQYF; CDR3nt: TGTGCCAGCAGCCGCACCGGCCAGCCCATAGCCAAAAACATTCAGTACTTC
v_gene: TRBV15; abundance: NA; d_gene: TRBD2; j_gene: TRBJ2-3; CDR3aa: CATSSLSGPEGLAGVDTQYF; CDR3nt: TGTGCCACCAGTAGCTTATCTGGGCCGGAAGGACTAGCGGGAGTGGATACGCAGTATTTT
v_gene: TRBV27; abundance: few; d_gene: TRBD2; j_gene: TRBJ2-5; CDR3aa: CASSSGTSGQETQYF; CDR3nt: TGTGCCAGCAGTTCCGGGACTAGCGGACAAGAGACCCAGTACTTC
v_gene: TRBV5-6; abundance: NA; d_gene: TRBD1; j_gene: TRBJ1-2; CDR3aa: CASNRFGQGRDYTF; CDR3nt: TGTGCCAGCAATCGCTTCGGACAGGGGAGGGACTACACCTTC
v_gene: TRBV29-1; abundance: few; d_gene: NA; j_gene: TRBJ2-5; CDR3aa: CSVQTVRGETQYF; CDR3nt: TGCAGCGTACAAACGGTTCGAGGAGAGACCCAGTACTTC
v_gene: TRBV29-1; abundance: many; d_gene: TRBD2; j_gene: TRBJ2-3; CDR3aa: CSGGTSGRLTGTQYF; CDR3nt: TGCAGCGGGGGGACTAGCGGGAGGCTAACGGGGACGCAGTATTTT
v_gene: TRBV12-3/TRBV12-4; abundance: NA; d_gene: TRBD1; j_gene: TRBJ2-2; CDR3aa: CASSSQMTGVTGELFF; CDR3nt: TGTGCCAGCAGTTCGCAAATGACAGGGGTCACCGGGGAGCTGTTTTTT
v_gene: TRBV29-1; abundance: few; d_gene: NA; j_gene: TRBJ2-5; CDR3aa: CSVNTLQSQETQYF; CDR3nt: TGCAGCGTTAACACGCTACAGTCCCAAGAGACCCAGTACTTC
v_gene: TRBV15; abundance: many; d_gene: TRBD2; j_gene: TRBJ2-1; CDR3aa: CATSQPRLAGGLGEQFF; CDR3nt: TGTGCCACCAGTCAACCACGACTAGCGGGGGGTCTGGGAGAGCAGTTCTTC
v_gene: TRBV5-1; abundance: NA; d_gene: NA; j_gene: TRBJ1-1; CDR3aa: CASSLGRGWDTEAFF; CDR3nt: TGCGCCAGCAGCTTGGGTAGGGGGTGGGACACTGAAGCTTTCTTT
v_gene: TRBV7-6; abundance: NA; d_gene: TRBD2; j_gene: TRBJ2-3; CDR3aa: CASSLARGGIDTQYF; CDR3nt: TGTGCCAGCAGCTTAGCGCGGGGGGGCATAGATACGCAGTATTTT
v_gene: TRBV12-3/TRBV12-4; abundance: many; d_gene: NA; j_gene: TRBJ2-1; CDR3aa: CASSEGISLYNEQFF; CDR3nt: TGTGCCAGCAGTGAGGGCATAAGCCTTTACAATGAGCAGTTCTTC
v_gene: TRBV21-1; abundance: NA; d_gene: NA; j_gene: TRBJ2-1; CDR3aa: CASSKGLAGTYNEQFF; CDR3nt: TGTGCCAGCAGCAAAGGACTAGCGGGGACATACAATGAGCAGTTCTTC
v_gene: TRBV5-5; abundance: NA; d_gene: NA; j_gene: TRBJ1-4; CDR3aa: CASSLFGTKLKKLFF; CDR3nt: TGTGCCAGCAGCTTGTTCGGGACGAAGCTGAAAAAACTGTTTTTT
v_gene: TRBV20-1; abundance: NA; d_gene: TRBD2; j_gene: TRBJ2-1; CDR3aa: CSARETTSGTFEQFF; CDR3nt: TGCAGTGCTAGAGAGACGACTAGCGGGACATTCGAGCAGTTCTTC